These T cell receptor beta chains were read from a single sample in a study of spatial heterogeneity in lung cancer. A single record per CDR3 protein comes from TCRdb applying MiXCR to the 5' RACE reads. This table has over 8,000 distinct CDR3 sequences, roughly 6.4% appearing once. Source: normal lung tissue next to the tumor, taken at surgery. Receptor source: a male donor with early-stage non-small cell lung cancer. Both conserved end residues are part of each CDR3. A D gene is named only where the DNA matches it firmly. A clone size is listed for some rows: how often the clone was seen (once, few, many), or a class if it is expanded.

TRBJ2-5,TRBD1,TRBV12-5,-,TGTGCTAGTGGTTTGGCGCCGGGACAGGCCCTACCTCGGTACTTC,CASGLAPGQALPRYF
TRBJ2-7,TRBD2,TRBV7-8,many,TGTGCCAGCAGTCCCGGGACTAGCGGGAGTTCCTACGAGCAGTACTTC,CASSPGTSGSSYEQYF
TRBJ2-2,-,TRBV9,large,TGTGCCAGCAGCGTGGCGGGGACGAACACCGGGGAGCTGTTTTTT,CASSVAGTNTGELFF
TRBJ1-5,-,TRBV6-1,many,TGTGCCAGCACTCGGTGGCTGACGGATAGCAATCAGCCCCAGCATTTT,CASTRWLTDSNQPQHF
TRBJ2-3,TRBD2,TRBV7-3,few,TGTGCCAGCAGTCAGCTAGCGGAAGATACGCAGTATTTT,CASSQLAEDTQYF
TRBJ2-1,-,TRBV5-5,many,TGTGCCAGCAGCTTGGGGGACCCCTCCTACAATGAGCAGTTCTTC,CASSLGDPSYNEQFF
TRBJ2-3,-,TRBV7-9,many,TGTGCCAGCAGCTTTACGAGGGACACAGATACGCAGTATTTT,CASSFTRDTDTQYF
TRBJ2-3,TRBD2,TRBV7-2,-,TGTGCCAGCAGCTTCTCGGCTAGCGGGAGGGGCGCAGATACGCAGTATTTT,CASSFSASGRGADTQYF
TRBJ1-1,TRBD1,TRBV6-5,many,TGTGCCAGCAGTATTTACAGGGGCACTGAAGCTTTCTTT,CASSIYRGTEAFF
TRBJ2-1,TRBD2,TRBV11-1,many,TGTGCCAGCAGCTCCCGACTAGCGGGGGGGCATAGTGAGCAGTTCTTC,CASSSRLAGGHSEQFF
TRBJ2-7,-,TRBV25-1,many,TGTGCCAGCAGTGAAGCCATCAGGGGCTACGAGCAGTACTTC,CASSEAIRGYEQYF
TRBJ1-2,-,TRBV5-4,many,TGTGCCAGCACGGTTAGGGGGGACTATGGCTACACCTTC,CASTVRGDYGYTF
TRBJ2-1,-,TRBV7-6,many,TGTGCCAGCAGCTTAACCGACTACAATGAGCAGTTCTTC,CASSLTDYNEQFF
TRBJ1-2,-,TRBV14,few,TGTGCCAGCAGCCAAAGAACCTATGGCTACACCTTC,CASSQRTYGYTF
TRBJ2-7,TRBD1,TRBV7-2,many,TGTGCCAGCAGCTTAAACCCACCGGACAGGGGTTCCTACGAGCAGTACTTC,CASSLNPPDRGSYEQYF
TRBJ2-7,-,TRBV28,many,TGTGCCAGCCAAATTCAGGGTTACTCCGAGCAGTACTTC,CASQIQGYSEQYF
TRBJ1-1,-,TRBV5-1,many,TGCGCCAGCAGTTTGGTCCCTGCACCCGGGACTGAAGCTTTCTTT,CASSLVPAPGTEAFF
TRBJ2-7,TRBD2,TRBV27,-,TGTGCCAGCAGTTTATCGGTTAGCGGGGGGTCTTTCTACGAGCAGTACTTC,CASSLSVSGGSFYEQYF
TRBJ2-1,-,TRBV18,many,TGTGCCAGCTCAATCGGGACTGGCTACCTTGAGCAGTTCTTC,CASSIGTGYLEQFF
TRBJ1-4,-,TRBV5-5,-,TGTGCCAGCAGCGGGGACGAGGGGAACTATGAAAAACTGTTTTTT,CASSGDEGNYEKLFF
TRBJ1-1,-,TRBV6-2/TRBV6-3,many,TGTGCCAGCAGTGCCTGGGAGGTAGCGAGGACTGAAGCTTTCTTT,CASSAWEVARTEAFF
TRBJ1-1,-,TRBV3-1,few,TGTGCCAGCAGCCAAGAGGTGGCTTACGCTGAAGCTTTCTTT,CASSQEVAYAEAFF
TRBJ1-1,-,TRBV29-1,many,TGCAGCGTAGAAAAAGGGGGTAACGATGAAGCTTTCTTT,CSVEKGGNDEAFF
TRBJ1-1,-,TRBV19,many,TGTGCCAGTAGTATTTCTCCCGGGGGTACTGAAGCTTTCTTT,CASSISPGGTEAFF
TRBJ2-7,-,TRBV15,-,TGTGCCACTTCCAAGGGGGCCTACGAGCAGTACTTC,CATSKGAYEQYF
TRBJ1-4,-,TRBV6-6,many,TGTGCCAGCAGCCACCTGGACAGCAATGAAAAACTGTTTTTT,CASSHLDSNEKLFF
TRBJ2-1,TRBD2,TRBV6-1,medium-sized,TGTGCCAGCACCAGCGGGGGCTCCTACAATGAGCAGTTCTTC,CASTSGGSYNEQFF
TRBJ2-1,-,TRBV7-2,-,TGTGCCAGCAGCTTCGGGATGAGGGGTAGCACTGAGCAGTTCTTC,CASSFGMRGSTEQFF
TRBJ2-1,-,TRBV27,many,TGTGCCAGCAGTCCACCACCCTTAGCGTTCGGCTACAATGAGCAGTTCTTC,CASSPPPLAFGYNEQFF
TRBJ1-2,-,TRBV2,many,TGTGCCAGCAGTGTCGGCAGCTATGGCTACACCTTC,CASSVGSYGYTF
TRBJ2-7,-,TRBV5-1,medium-sized,TGCGCCAGCAGATCGCACGGGCCTCACCATCACAAGCAGTACTTC,CASRSHGPHHHKQYF
TRBJ2-1,TRBD2,TRBV29-1,medium-sized,TGCAGCAATCAGCGGGGGGGTTCGGGTGAGCAGTTCTTC,CSNQRGGSGEQFF
TRBJ2-7,TRBD2,TRBV20-1,-,TGCAGTGCCAGGACTAGCGGCTACGAGCAGTACTTC,CSARTSGYEQYF
TRBJ2-7,-,TRBV11-2,many,TGTGCCAGCAGCCCTAGCCCTAGACTGCGGGAGCAGTACTTC,CASSPSPRLREQYF
TRBJ1-2,-,TRBV10-3,many,TGTGCCTTCCGGACGGAGGCCCGGGGGGCCTACGGCTACACCTTC,CAFRTEARGAYGYTF
TRBJ2-1,-,TRBV5-8,many,TGTGCCAGCAGCCCAAGAAGCTCCTACAATGAGCAGTTCTTC,CASSPRSSYNEQFF
TRBJ2-3,-,TRBV12-3/TRBV12-4,medium-sized,TGTGCCAGCAGTTTTGGGGGCGCGGGAGATACGCAGTATTTT,CASSFGGAGDTQYF
TRBJ1-1,-,TRBV14,many,TGTGCCAGCAGCCAAGATCGTGGGTGGGATGAAGCTTTCTTT,CASSQDRGWDEAFF
TRBJ2-3,TRBD2,TRBV7-3,few,TGTGCCAGCAGCTTTATACCGACTAGCGGGAGCACAGATACGCAGTATTTT,CASSFIPTSGSTDTQYF
TRBJ2-2,-,TRBV7-9,-,TGTGCCAGCAGCCCAGACCCCGGACATGGGAACACCGGGGAGCTGTTTTTT,CASSPDPGHGNTGELFF
TRBJ2-5,TRBD2,TRBV20-1,-,TGCAGTGCTAGAAAGGCCGGGACTACGAAAACCGCGGCGGAGACCCAGTACTTC,CSARKAGTTKTAAETQYF
TRBJ2-7,-,TRBV20-1,few,TGCAGTGCTGCCCCGGTCACAGTCCACTACGAGCAGTACTTC,CSAAPVTVHYEQYF
TRBJ1-4,-,TRBV7-9,many,TGTGCCAGCAGCTTATATTTGGCGTCGGAACTGTTTTTT,CASSLYLASELFF
TRBJ2-1,TRBD2,TRBV3-1,few,TGTGCCAGCAGCCAAGAAGGGCTAGCGGACGCCTACAATGAGCAGTTCTTC,CASSQEGLADAYNEQFF
TRBJ2-1,TRBD2,TRBV24-1,medium-sized,TGTGCCACCAGTGCCACTAGCGGGGACAATGAGCAGTTCTTC,CATSATSGDNEQFF
TRBJ2-5,-,TRBV7-2,many,TGTGCCAGCAGCTTGTGGGCGGAAGAGACCCAGTACTTC,CASSLWAEETQYF